This TCR beta chain was sequenced in a study of Ad26.COV2.S vaccination and SARS-CoV-2 variants. With 5 bases removed from V and 6 bases from J, the gap between germline ends came to 14 bases. This CDR3 region has 14 residues. Germline V gives CDR1 SGHVS, CDR2 FQNEAQ. Assay: immunoSEQ multiplex PCR; the TCRdb copy retains only in-frame clones and omits some. The table lists about 480,000 clones, roughly 89% of them singletons. Sample treatment: around 19 received Ad26.COV2.S at low or high dose, single or two shots; roughly five received placebo; per-sample allocation not given. Specimens were obtained on day 63 following the first vaccine or placebo injection.

The V call is TRBV7-8, the J call TRBJ1-3; D unresolved. This sample comprised peripheral blood, obtained in a trial of Ad26.COV2.S vaccine versus placebo. The sequence was obtained from a person between 18 and 60 years old who received the Ad26.COV2.S COVID-19 vaccine or a placebo. CDR3 nucleotide sequence: TGTGCCAGCAGCCCCAAGAACAGCCAAAACACCATATATTTT. This codes for CASSPKNSQNTIYF.